The next 30 T cell receptor beta chains were all read from a single sample in a study of cytomegalovirus exposure and HLA in healthy donors (dated by TCRdb to between 2016 and 2019). The protocol used for the library was the immunoSEQ multiplex PCR assay. For the multiplex PCR, a mixture combining 60 forward primers for TCR Vbeta segments and 13 reverse primers for TCR Jbeta segments was used. TCRdb holds this immuneACCESS table with in-frame rearrangements only. Some clones are missing; in checked studies, unresolved V genes explain under half, and the rest has no known cause. The sample records some 110,000 clones, approximately 70% of which are singletons. The ten largest clones represent approximately 9.4% of the sample. The sample taken for sequencing was PBMCs. These receptors originate from a man aged 25 to 45 in good health and CMV-seropositive.

The V and J genes are TRBV5-4 and TRBJ2-3, with TRBD2 identical over 10 bases. The germline gives CDR1 SGHNT, CDR2 YYREEE (reference sequence). The CDR3 is made up of 16 amino acids. Trimming cost V 4 bases and J 3 bases; bases outside gene matches: 8. The DNA of the CDR3 is TGTGCCAGCAGCCTTCCTAGCGGGGGTTGGACAGATACGCAGTATTTT. It codes for CASSLPSGGWTDTQYF.

This chain uses TRBV29-1 with TRBJ1-1; TRBD1 agrees at 10 bases. Trimming took 7 bases from V and 7 from J; bases not matched to a gene: 9. The germline V gene encodes CDR1 SQVTM and CDR2 ANQGSEA. This CDR3 contains 13 residues. Written as DNA, the CDR3 is TGCAGCGCCGGACAGGGGGTGGTTGATGAAGCTTTCTTT. Encoded protein: CSAGQGVVDEAFF.

The CDR3 reads CSVEDSTPIHRGTDTQYF. For the CDR3, the DNA is TGCAGCGTTGAAGATTCAACCCCAATACACAGGGGAACAGATACGCAGTATTTT. The chain couples TRBV29-1 to TRBJ2-3; 7 nucleotides match TRBD1. Germline V gene data show CDR1 as SQVTM and CDR2 as ANQGSEA. This CDR3 comprises 18 residues. Trimming at V came to 0 bases and at J to 3 bases, leaving 15 bases not matched to a gene.

The J gene is TRBJ2-1, the V gene TRBV5-1; 8 nucleotides match TRBD2. This CDR3 is built from 18 residues. V lost 1 base to trimming and J lost 0 bases; unmatched junction nucleotides: 9. The germline V gene encodes CDR1 SGHRS and CDR2 YFSETQ. The CDR3 sequence: CASSLRLAGGVSYNEQFF. The CDR3 DNA follows: TGCGCCAGCAGCTTGAGGCTAGCGGGTGGGGTCTCCTACAATGAGCAGTTCTTC.

In this sample, this clone turned up a few times. This chain uses TRBV5-4 with TRBJ1-6; no firm D call. Germline assignment: CDR1 SGHNT and CDR2 YYREEE (reference sequence). There are 14 residues in the CDR3. V gave up 3 bases and J gave up 4 bases, with 8 bases separating them. CDR3 region: CASSSTQYNSPLHF. DNA of the CDR3: TGTGCCAGCAGCTCAACACAGTATAATTCACCCCTCCACTTT. Looking up the rest from reference TRBV5-4 and TRBJ1-6 gives the full variable domain: ETGVTQSPTHLIKTRGQQVTLRCSSQSGHNTVSWYQQALGQGPQFIFQYYREEENGRGNFPPRFSGLQFPNYSSELNVNALELDDSALYLCASSSTQYNSPLHFGNGTRLTVT.

The rearrangement uses TRBV29-1 and TRBJ2-1; possibly TRBD1 for D (5 bases). Germline CDR1 SQVTM, CDR2 ANQGSEA. The ends were cut back, 3 bases at V and 7 bases at J, with 16 bases in the middle. CDR3 length equals 14 residues. The CDR3 sequence is CSVDPLEGVNEQFF. CDR3 nucleotides: TGCAGCGTTGACCCCTTGGAAGGGGTAAATGAGCAGTTCTTC.

The chain combines TRBV5-1 with TRBJ2-3, with 8 bases aligning to TRBD2. Unmatched junction bases numbered 7, after V lost 0 bases and J lost 4 bases. This CDR3 comprises 16 residues. Germline loops: CDR1 SGHRS, CDR2 YFSETQ. CDR3 in DNA: TGCGCCAGCAGCTTGGCCGGTTCGACTAGCGCAGATACGCAGTATTTT. It encodes CASSLAGSTSADTQYF.

The V gene is TRBV11-3, the J gene TRBJ2-3, with 8 bases that match TRBD2. The V gene's germline CDR1 is SGHNT and CDR2 YENEEA. The CDR3 covers 17 residues. With V trimmed by 8 bases and J by 7 bases, 20 bases remained unmatched. CDR3 sequence reads: CASSRGGGTRNGNTQYF. CDR3 nucleotides: TGTGCCAGCTCCCGGGGGGGCGGGACACGAAACGGGAATACGCAGTATTTT.

This sequence joins TRBV12-5 and TRBJ2-5, with 9 bases that match TRBD1. The J call is doubtful: the DNA matches TRBJ2-7 better. The CDR3 sequence is 15 residues long. Germline CDR1 LGHNT, CDR2 FRNRAP. The CDR3 DNA reads as TGTGCTAGTGGTTCCCCCCGGGGACAGGGCTACGAGCAGTACTTC. It codes for CASGSPRGQGYEQYF.

The table lists this clone with a few counts. The CDR3 reads CASSLRKPGANVLTF. CDR3 nucleotides: TGCGCCAGCAGCTTGCGAAAGCCCGGGGCCAACGTCCTGACTTTC. V gene TRBV5-1 combines with J gene TRBJ2-6, with D hard to call. The V end lost 1 base, the J end lost 4 bases, and 9 bases lay between the germline ends. CDR3 length: 15 residues. Per germline, CDR1 SGHRS and CDR2 YFSETQ. The variable domain in full, completed from reference TRBV5-1 and TRBJ2-6, reads KAGVTQTPRYLIKTRGQQVTLSCSPISGHRSVSWYQQTPGQGLQFLFEYFSETQRNKGNFPGRFSGRQFSNSRSEMNVSTLELGDSALYLCASSLRKPGANVLTFGAGSRLTVL.

The rearrangement links TRBV5-1 to TRBJ2-1; tentatively, D is TRBD2 (5 bases). V dropped 1 base and J dropped 0 bases, with 11 bases sitting between them. CDR1 is SGHRS, CDR2 YFSETQ, per germline. This CDR3 region has 16 residues. The CDR3 is CASSLRTRSSYNEQFF. DNA for the CDR3: TGCGCCAGCAGCTTGCGTACTAGGAGCTCCTACAATGAGCAGTTCTTC.

The table lists this clone with a few counts. The chain employs TRBV19 and TRBJ1-3; D uncertain. CDR3 length: 16 amino acids. The V and J ends lost 0 bases and 0 bases respectively, with 9 bases between them. Germline V lookup: CDR1 LNHDA, CDR2 SQIVND (reference sequence). CDR3 in DNA: TGTGCCAGTAGTATAGAGTACAGACGCTCTGGAAACACCATATATTTT. Amino acids: CASSIEYRRSGNTIYF.

This chain links TRBV28 with TRBJ2-7; 7 nucleotides match TRBD1. With 6 bases clipped from V and 4 bases from J, the junction kept 9 bases outside the gene matches. The CDR3 runs 14 residues. Germline V gives CDR1 MDHEN, CDR2 SYDVKM. CDR3 in DNA: TGTGCCAGCAGCCCTGACAGGGTGCGGTACGAGCAGTACTTC. Amino acids: CASSPDRVRYEQYF.

This chain links TRBV6-1 with TRBJ2-5, with D maybe TRBD1 (6 bases). This CDR3 spans 13 amino acids. Trimming pared 6 bases from V and 4 bases from J, leaving 12 bases between. The germline V gene encodes CDR1 MNHNS and CDR2 SASEGT. In DNA form, the CDR3 reads TGTGCCAGCAGAGATACAGGGAGAGAGACCCAGTACTTC. Its translation is CASRDTGRETQYF.

V usage is TRBV15 and J usage is TRBJ1-6, with 12 bases aligning to TRBD1. The CDR3 contains 16 residues. In germline, CDR1 is LNHNV, CDR2 YYDKDF (reference sequence). The ends lost 5 bases at V and 8 bases at J; junction bases unmatched: 7. CDR3 region: CATSGGTGGPYSPLHF. The CDR3 nucleotides are TGTGCCACCAGCGGAGGGACAGGGGGCCCATATTCACCCCTCCACTTT.

V gene TRBV29-1 combines with J gene TRBJ1-1; D gene unclear. V lost 7 bases and J 4 bases, leaving 10 bases between the germline ends. CDR3 length equals 11 residues. Per germline, CDR1 SQVTM and CDR2 ANQGSEA. CDR3 region: CSGGGSTEAFF. The DNA for the CDR3 is TGCAGCGGCGGTGGGAGCACTGAAGCTTTCTTT.

This clone has just a few counts. The chain couples TRBV11-2 to TRBJ1-1; D remains unclear. This CDR3 comprises 14 residues. Germline V gives CDR1 SGHAT, CDR2 FQNNGV. The V gene lost 10 bases and the J gene lost 2 bases, with 17 bases spanning the gap. DNA of the CDR3: TGTGCCATTCCACGCGGAACCCGAAACACTGAAGCTTTCTTT. It translates to CAIPRGTRNTEAFF.

The chain recombines TRBV25-1 with TRBJ1-1, with 7 bases fitting TRBD1. Trimming at V came to 4 bases and at J to 1 base, leaving 6 bases not matched to a gene. CDR3 length equals 15 residues. The V gene's germline CDR1 is MGHDK and CDR2 SYGVNS. The CDR3, as DNA: TGTGCCAGCAGTGCTCTGGACAGGACGAACACTGAAGCTTTCTTT. Translation: CASSALDRTNTEAFF.

The chain employs TRBV19 and TRBJ2-1; possibly TRBD1 for D (6 bases). The V gene's germline CDR1 is LNHDA and CDR2 SQIVND (reference sequence). Trimming left V 3 bases short and J 1 base short, with 10 bases between. This CDR3 region has 15 residues. This CDR3 is CASSIEGQSYNEQFF. In DNA, the CDR3 is TGTGCCAGTAGTATTGAGGGACAATCCTACAATGAGCAGTTCTTC.

The CDR3 DNA reads TGTGCCTCTCCCGGCGGAAGCTCCTACAATGAGCAGTTCTTC. Translated: CASPGGSSYNEQFF. J is TRBJ2-1 and V is TRBV30; the D is unclear. V lost 7 bases and J lost 0, with 13 bases in between. The V gene's germline CDR1 is GTSNPN and CDR2 SVGIG (reference sequence). CDR3 size: 14 residues.

The CDR3 loop reads CASWGGTSNGYTF. CDR3 bases: TGTGCCAGCTGGGGAGGCACGAGTAATGGCTACACCTTC. The rearrangement joins TRBV6-5 to TRBJ1-2; D remains unclear. There are 13 residues in the CDR3. With 8 bases removed from V and 6 bases from J, the gap between germline ends came to 16 bases. Germline-derived CDR1 and CDR2 are MNHEY and SVGAGI.

The CDR3 sequence: CASSSSGTAPEAFF. The CDR3 coding sequence is TGTGCCAGCAGTTCCTCCGGGACAGCCCCTGAAGCTTTCTTT. The chain links TRBV28 to TRBJ1-1, with 7 bases fitting TRBD1. Looked up from germline, CDR1 is MDHEN and CDR2 is SYDVKM. The CDR3 sequence is 14 residues long. V lost 4 bases and J lost 6; bases outside the gene matches: 8. Variable domain in full (rest from reference TRBV28 and TRBJ1-1): DVKVTQSSRYLVKRTGEKVFLECVQDMDHENMFWYRQDPGLGLRLIYFSYDVKMKEKGDIPEGYSVSREKKERFSLILESASTNQTSMYLCASSSSGTAPEAFFGQGTRLTVV.

This chain uses TRBV5-7 with TRBJ2-7, with D perhaps TRBD2 (5 bases). TRBV5-7 is known as an ORF, though its function is uncertain. V shed 4 bases and J shed 6 bases, with 11 bases lying between them. CDR3 length: 12 amino acids. This chain's CDR3 is CASSTRRGEQYF. Here the CDR3 DNA reads TGTGCCAGCAGCACAAGACGGGGCGAGCAGTACTTC.

The V gene is TRBV13, the J gene TRBJ2-5; the D gene is possibly TRBD1 (7 bases). There are 18 residues in the CDR3. The V gene's germline CDR1 is PRHDT and CDR2 FYEKMQ (reference sequence). Between the trimmed V and J ends, which lost 6 bases and 5 bases, there was a span of 28 bases. CDR3 nucleotides: TGTGCCAGCAGTCTTGGAGGGGGCTCCAGCGCCTCGAGGGAGACCCAGTACTTC. Residues: CASSLGGGSSASRETQYF.

The chain combines TRBV9 with TRBJ1-2, with TRBD1 matching over 7 bases. CDR1 is SGDLS and CDR2 is YYNGEE in the germline V gene. J gave up 5 bases and V 3 bases, and 10 bases lay outside the gene matches. The CDR3 has 15 residues. The CDR3 sequence is CASSAFPGGYYGYTF. The CDR3 coding sequence is TGTGCCAGCAGCGCATTCCCAGGGGGATATTATGGCTACACCTTC.

This clone was observed a handful of times. V usage is TRBV11-3 and J usage is TRBJ2-3; weak D call: TRBD2 (7 bases). The CDR3 extends over 15 amino acids. Trimming cost V 5 bases and J 2 bases, with 14 bases left between them. CDR1 SGHNT and CDR2 YENEEA come from the germline V gene. The CDR3 DNA reads as TGTGCCAGCAGCGGGGGGGGCGACTACACAGATACGCAGTATTTT. Protein: CASSGGGDYTDTQYF.

There are a few counts of this clone. The genes are TRBV11-1 and TRBJ2-1; 7 nucleotides agree with TRBD2. Germline CDR1 and CDR2: SGHAT and FQDESV (reference sequence). The V and J ends lost 5 bases and 0 bases, in that order; junction bases with no gene match: 1. The CDR3 contains 14 residues. The CDR3 loop reads CASSREASYNEQFF. CDR3 nucleotides: TGTGCCAGCAGCCGGGAGGCCTCCTACAATGAGCAGTTCTTC.

This chain's CDR3 is CASSLADRGSNEKLFF. The CDR3 DNA reads TGTGCCAGCAGCTTAGCCGACAGGGGCAGTAATGAAAAACTGTTTTTT. This chain links TRBV5-8 with TRBJ1-4, with TRBD1 identical over 8 bases. The trim removed 2 bases at V and 4 bases at J, leaving 7 bases unmatched. Germline loops: CDR1 SGHTS, CDR2 YDEGEE. The CDR3 spans 16 residues.

V usage is TRBV27 and J usage is TRBJ1-1; 7 bases align to TRBD1. The V gene's germline CDR1 is MNHEY and CDR2 SMNVEV (reference sequence). The CDR3 covers 14 residues. J gave up 6 bases and V 1 base, and 5 bases lay outside the gene matches. The CDR3 protein is CASSLLQGYSEAFF. In nucleotides, the CDR3 is TGTGCCAGCAGTTTATTACAGGGGTACTCTGAAGCTTTCTTT.

The gene calls are TRBV30 and TRBJ2-5; TRBD1 might be the D (6 bases). The length of the CDR3 is 13 residues. In germline, CDR1 is GTSNPN, CDR2 SVGIG (reference sequence). V lost 2 bases, J lost 2 bases, and 9 bases lay in between. The CDR3 DNA reads as TGTGCCTGGAGTAGGGGGACACAAGAGACCCAGTACTTC. It yields the protein CAWSRGTQETQYF.